The 29 T cell receptor beta chains given below trace back to one sample, sequenced in a study of regulatory T cells in long-lasting Graves disease. Time point indicated: persistent/refractory GD, antithyroid drugs over 5 years with positive TRAb. Generation of the TCR library employed RNA extracted from PBMCs. Construction of TCR beta libraries relied on iRepertoire HTBI primers and on Arm-PCR targeting CDR3 regions. One entry per CDR3 protein results from TCRdb running MiXCR on the multiplex PCR reads. The top ten hold around 42% of the sample, which has hundreds of thousands of distinct CDR3 sequences, roughly 30% seen once. This specimen was peripheral blood mononuclear cells (PBMCs), taken when the disease was refractory, from a patient treated with antithyroid drugs. All receptors come from a female donor with Graves disease.

This clonotype was detected ten times or more. J is TRBJ1-2 and V is TRBV12-3 or TRBV12-4, with D uncertain. The CDR3 loop spans 14 amino acids. The germline V and J ends were trimmed by 5 bases and 2 bases, with 12 bases remaining between them. The CDR3 region is CASSPGNQNYGYTF. CDR3 nucleotide sequence: TGTGCCAGCAGTCCCGGGAATCAGAACTATGGCTACACCTTC.

The rearrangement links TRBV2 to TRBJ1-4, with a weak D call TRBD1 (5 bases). Germline CDR1 reads SNHLY; CDR2 reads FYNNEI. CDR3 size: 14 residues. V was trimmed by 6 bases and J by 8 bases, leaving 16 bases between them. In DNA form, the CDR3 reads TGTGCCAGCAGACCTGGGGGGGTATGGGAAAAACTGTTTTTT. This translates into CASRPGGVWEKLFF.

The rearrangement links TRBV7-6 to TRBJ2-1, with 8 bases lining up with TRBD2. Per the germline V gene, CDR1 is SGHVS and CDR2 is FNYEAQ. V dropped 5 bases and J dropped 3; count of bases not matched to a gene: 9. This CDR3 has 16 residues. For the CDR3, the DNA is TGTGCCAGCAGCCTCTGGCGGCGGGAGGACTACAATGAGCAGTTCTTC. As protein: CASSLWRREDYNEQFF.

This clonotype was seen a few times. V and J are TRBV28 and TRBJ1-1; no clear D. Germline loops: CDR1 MDHEN, CDR2 SYDVKM. With 1 base removed from V and 9 bases from J, the gap between germline ends came to 9 bases. The CDR3 length is 12 residues. This CDR3 is CASSLLGGKAFF. In nucleotides, the CDR3 is TGTGCCAGCAGTTTATTGGGAGGGAAAGCTTTCTTT.

The CDR3 sequence: CAWSGGQPYEKLFF. CDR3 coding DNA: TGTGCCTGGAGTGGGGGACAGCCTTATGAAAAACTGTTTTTT. The chain joins TRBV30 to TRBJ1-4, with 7 bases that match TRBD1. The CDR3 runs 14 residues. The germline gives CDR1 GTSNPN, CDR2 SVGIG (reference sequence). The V segment lost 1 base and the J segment 6 bases; nucleotides outside the gene matches: 5.

V is TRBV24-1 and J is TRBJ1-5; D is unresolved. V lost 9 bases and J 3 bases, leaving 8 bases between the germline ends. CDR3 length: 12 amino acids. CDR1 KGHDR and CDR2 SFDVKD come from the germline V gene. The CDR3 region has the DNA TGTGCCACCCAAGAGGCCAATCAGCCCCAGCATTTT. Translated: CATQEANQPQHF.

The chain links TRBV7-6 to TRBJ2-1, with D possibly being TRBD2 (5 bases). The CDR3 length is 15 residues. Germline loops: CDR1 SGHVS, CDR2 FNYEAQ. Trimming pared 0 bases from V and 4 bases from J, leaving 10 bases between. The CDR3 reads CASSLAGAGYNEQFF. The CDR3 nucleotides read TGTGCCAGCAGCTTAGCGGGAGCAGGATACAATGAGCAGTTCTTC.

V and J are TRBV7-3 and TRBJ2-2; D ambiguous. CDR1 and CDR2 from the germline V gene are SGHTA and FQGTGA. Trimming stripped 0 bases from V and 7 bases from J, with 9 bases between. This CDR3 spans 14 amino acids. The chain's CDR3 is CASSLTGIGGELFF. The CDR3 nucleotides read TGTGCCAGCAGCTTAACAGGGATCGGCGGGGAGCTGTTTTTT.

A few counts support this clonotype. The V and J genes are TRBV3-1 and TRBJ2-2; D remains unclear. Trimming cost V 3 bases and J 4 bases, with 6 bases left between them. The CDR3 consists of 13 residues. Germline loops: CDR1 LGHDT, CDR2 YNNKEL (reference sequence). This chain's CDR3 is CASSQVLTGELFF. CDR3 sequence (DNA): TGTGCCAGCAGCCAGGTTCTCACCGGGGAGCTGTTTTTT.

The chain links TRBV6-5 to TRBJ2-7; 8 bases are shared with TRBD1. CDR3 length equals 16 residues. The germline gives CDR1 MNHEY, CDR2 SVGAGI. After removal of 3 bases from V and 3 bases from J, the junction contained 10 bases not matched to a gene. CDR3 loop: CASSYPADRAHYEQYF. The DNA of the CDR3 is TGTGCCAGCAGTTATCCGGCGGACAGGGCCCACTACGAGCAGTACTTC.

The gene calls are TRBV6-9 and TRBJ1-1, with a possible D match to TRBD1 (6 bases). Looked up from germline, CDR1 is MNHGY and CDR2 is SVAAGI. The CDR3 totals 14 residues. V dropped 4 bases and J dropped 2 bases, with 11 bases sitting between them. The CDR3 is CASSSGGYNTEAFF. As DNA, the CDR3 is TGTGCCAGCAGTTCCGGGGGCTATAACACTGAAGCTTTCTTT.

This clonotype was seen many times. The V and J genes are TRBV6-1 and TRBJ2-5; 7 nucleotides line up with TRBD1. CDR3 size: 16 residues. After removal of 4 bases from V and 2 bases from J, the junction contained 10 bases not matched to a gene. Germline V CDR1 and CDR2: MNHNS, SASEGT. For the CDR3, the DNA is TGTGCCAGCAGTGGTGGGGAGACAGGGAGACAAGAGACCCAGTACTTC. Encoded protein: CASSGGETGRQETQYF.

J is TRBJ2-1 and V is TRBV12-3 or TRBV12-4; no clear D gene. V lost 9 bases and J 0 bases, leaving 12 bases between the germline ends. CDR3 length equals 14 residues. CDR3 in amino acids: CASSYASSYNEQFF. The CDR3 DNA follows: TGTGCCAGTAGCTACGCCAGCTCCTACAATGAGCAGTTCTTC.

At least ten counts were recorded for this clonotype. The chain couples TRBV20-1 to TRBJ1-2, with D possibly being TRBD1 (5 bases). This CDR3 region has 15 residues. Germline CDR1 DFQATT, CDR2 SNEGSKA (reference sequence). V was clipped by 0 bases and J by 3 bases, with 14 bases between them. CDR3 sequence: CSARDGAGRDYGYTF. DNA for the CDR3: TGCAGTGCTAGAGATGGGGCGGGGCGAGACTATGGCTACACCTTC.

This clonotype was observed once. The J gene is TRBJ1-1, the V gene TRBV4-1; unclear D gene. The V end lost 1 base, the J end lost 3 bases, and 12 bases lay between the germline ends. CDR3 length: 15 residues. CDR1 MGHRA and CDR2 YSYEKL come from the germline V gene. This chain's CDR3 is CASSQVVSGDTEAFF. As DNA, the CDR3 is TGCGCCAGCAGCCAAGTGGTGAGCGGGGACACTGAAGCTTTCTTT.

Many counts were recorded for this clonotype. The rearrangement uses TRBV12-3 or TRBV12-4 and TRBJ1-6; TRBD1 aligns across 9 bases. CDR3 length equals 15 residues. J gave up 8 bases and V 6 bases, and 8 bases lay outside the gene matches. The CDR3 bases are TGTGCCAGCAGCTATCTCCGGGACAGGGATTCACCCCTCCACTTT. Its protein product is CASSYLRDRDSPLHF.

This clonotype appeared a few times. The chain is built from TRBV30 and TRBJ1-5; no definite D call. Germline CDR1 and CDR2: GTSNPN and SVGIG (reference sequence). V gave up 4 bases and J gave up 0 bases, with 16 bases separating them. The CDR3 length is 16 residues. CDR3 amino acids: CAWKPGWKNSNQPQHF. The CDR3 region has the DNA TGTGCCTGGAAACCGGGATGGAAGAATAGCAATCAGCCCCAGCATTTT.

There are many counts of this clonotype. The rearrangement links TRBV6-1 to TRBJ1-2; D gene unclear. Between the trimmed V and J ends, which lost 1 base and 4 bases, there was a span of 7 bases. The CDR3 is 13 amino acids. Germline V lookup: CDR1 MNHNS, CDR2 SASEGT. CDR3 nucleotide sequence: TGTGCCAGCAGTGAAGAGGGCCCCTATGGCTACACCTTC. It encodes CASSEEGPYGYTF.

Worth noting for this clonotype: Sequence at one end of the junction differs from germline and may be a read error. The V and J genes are TRBV6-2 or TRBV6-3 and TRBJ2-7; D is possibly TRBD2 (6 bases). Looked up from germline, CDR1 is MNHEY and CDR2 is SVGEGT. The CDR3 is made up of 14 amino acids. CDR3 residues: CARRLASLSYEQYF. The DNA of the CDR3 is TGTGCCCGCAGGCTAGCGTCCCTCTCCTACGAGCAGTACTTC.

A few counts support this clonotype. CDR3 nucleotides: TGTGCCAGCAGTTTTCAGGGGGCGAAGACCCAGTACTTC. It specifies CASSFQGAKTQYF. The chain links TRBV6-5 to TRBJ2-5, with TRBD1 matching 8 bases. There are 13 residues in the CDR3. Germline V gene data show CDR1 as MNHEY and CDR2 as SVGAGI. V gave up 4 bases and J gave up 6 bases; unmatched junction bases: 4.

The rearrangement uses TRBV6-2 or TRBV6-3 and TRBJ2-7; 9 bases line up with TRBD2. Germline CDR1 and CDR2: MNHEY and SVGEGT. The CDR3 consists of 14 residues. The junction had 9 bases not matched to a gene; V was cut back by 6 bases and J by 6 bases. Here the CDR3 DNA reads TGTGCCAGCAGCCAACGGACTAGCGCTTCCGAGCAGTACTTC. This translates into CASSQRTSASEQYF.

The rearrangement uses TRBV29-1 and TRBJ2-7; 12 bases are shared with TRBD1. The germline gives CDR1 SQVTM, CDR2 ANQGSEA. Germline trimming cut 4 bases from V and 6 bases from J; bases unmatched to any gene: 4. The CDR3 spans 13 residues. CDR3 coding DNA: TGCAGCGTTGCCGGGACAGGGGGCCGCGAGCAGTACTTC. This sequence encodes CSVAGTGGREQYF.

This sequence joins TRBV28 and TRBJ1-1; possible D gene TRBD1, 6 bases. V was trimmed by 7 bases and J by 11 bases, leaving 14 bases between them. The germline gives CDR1 MDHEN, CDR2 SYDVKM. The CDR3 contains 11 residues. CDR3 sequence: CASTHRGPAFF. CDR3 DNA: TGTGCCAGCACCCATCGGGGGCCCGCTTTCTTT.

The V and J genes are TRBV12-5 and TRBJ2-1; D not certain. From germline, CDR1 is LGHNT and CDR2 FRNRAP. The CDR3 is 14 amino acids. V was pared by 0 bases and J by 10 bases, with 13 bases between. CDR3 bases: TGTGCTAGTGGTTTGGTAATGACCAACCCCGAGCAGTTCTTC. This gives the protein CASGLVMTNPEQFF.

This clonotype has just a few counts. The V and J genes are TRBV30 and TRBJ2-7; no reliable D call. V was pared by 4 bases and J by 0 bases, with 7 bases between. The CDR3 length is 12 residues. The germline CDR1 and CDR2 sequences are GTSNPN and SVGIG (reference sequence). The CDR3 DNA sequence: TGTGCCTGGACCGGGTCCTCCTACGAGCAGTACTTC. Protein sequence: CAWTGSSYEQYF. Full variable domain (remainder filled in from reference TRBV30 and TRBJ2-7): SQTIHQWPATLVQPVGSPLSLECTVEGTSNPNLYWYRQAAGRGLQLLFYSVGIGQISSEVPQNLSASRPQDRQFILSSKKLLLSDSGFYLCAWTGSSYEQYFGPGTRLTVT.

This clonotype has a handful of counts. The V call is TRBV20-1, the J call TRBJ1-2; a weak D match, TRBD1 (6 bases). With 6 bases removed from V and 14 bases from J, the gap between germline ends came to 13 bases. Per germline, CDR1 DFQATT and CDR2 SNEGSKA (reference sequence). The CDR3 has 9 amino acids. In DNA, the CDR3 is TGCAGTGCCAGGACAGAAGAAACCTTC. Its protein is CSARTEETF.

This chain connects TRBV10-3 to TRBJ2-6; the D gene could be TRBD1 or TRBD2 (5 bases each). V was shortened by 2 bases and J by 1 base, with 6 bases between the two germline ends. CDR3 size: 15 residues. The germline V gene has CDR1 ENHRY and CDR2 SYGVKD. This chain's CDR3 is CAISEGGSGANVLTF. Here the CDR3 DNA reads TGTGCCATCAGTGAGGGGGGTTCTGGGGCCAACGTCCTGACTTTC.

The table lists this clonotype with many counts. J is TRBJ2-7 and V is TRBV12-3 or TRBV12-4, with 7 bases lining up with TRBD1. V was clipped by 3 bases and J by 7 bases; unmatched bases: 9. The CDR3 consists of 14 residues. The CDR3 is CASSFGQVSGEQYF. The CDR3 DNA reads TGTGCCAGCAGTTTCGGACAGGTGTCCGGGGAGCAGTACTTC.

As to this clonotype: A clone one base away is much larger, so this may be a read error. This sequence joins TRBV12-3 or TRBV12-4 and TRBJ1-5; 9 bases align to TRBD1. Trimming at V came to 2 bases and at J to 0 bases, leaving 8 bases not matched to a gene. The CDR3 totals 18 residues. In DNA form, the CDR3 reads TGTGCCAGCAGTTTACCGGGACAGGGTTACCCTAGCAATCAGCCCCAGCATTTT. The encoded protein is CASSLPGQGYPSNQPQHF.